The 13 T cell receptor beta chains reported below all come from one sample, sequenced in a study of blood T cells in healthy people across ages (dated by TCRdb to the mid-2010s). The library was prepared using 5' RACE. These reads were obtained on an Illumina HiSeq 2500. A second PCR of roughly 7 to 11 cycles was performed with a sample-barcoded 5' primer and a J-beta primer mix. The public reads were reprocessed in TCRdb via fastp at Q25 and MiXCR, keeping in-frame beta chains. Rows merge per CDR3 protein into single entries with the most common DNA and genes. A total of 1.5 million to 2 million distinct CDR3 sequences appear in this sample, about 30% of them only once. Together, the top ten hold 7.7% of the sample. Sequencing was performed on blood. The receptors shown here come from a woman aged 25-40 years in good health.

The table lists this clonotype with a few counts. The chain links TRBV14 to TRBJ2-5; D is possibly TRBD1 (6 bases). CDR1 and CDR2 (germline): SGHDN, FVKESK. The V and J ends lost 4 bases and 0 bases respectively, with 15 bases between them. The CDR3 is made up of 16 amino acids. CDR3: CASSLTGYLYQETQYF. The CDR3 coding sequence is TGTGCCAGCAGCCTCACAGGGTATCTCTACCAAGAGACCCAGTACTTC.

The chain uses TRBV6-5 and TRBJ2-1; D possibly corresponds to TRBD1 (6 bases). The CDR3 is made up of 16 amino acids. V lost 2 bases and J lost 8, with 19 bases in between. Per the germline V gene, CDR1 is MNHEY and CDR2 is SVGAGI. The CDR3 region is CASSYALVDRNYEQFF. The CDR3 nucleotides are TGTGCCAGCAGTTACGCCCTCGTTGACAGGAACTATGAGCAGTTCTTC.

This clonotype has only a few counts. The CDR3 coding sequence is TGTGCCAGCAGTTCACTCGGCTACTTAGCTAGAGGGCGGTTCTTC. It translates to CASSSLGYLARGRFF. The chain recombines TRBV27 with TRBJ2-1; weak D call: TRBD2 (5 bases). V lost 4 bases and J lost 15, with 25 bases in between. Germline V gene sequence: CDR1 MNHEY, CDR2 SMNVEV (reference sequence). The CDR3 extends over 15 amino acids.

The chain is built from TRBV2 and TRBJ1-1; unclear D gene. Germline CDR1 reads SNHLY; CDR2 reads FYNNEI. CDR3 size: 14 residues. V lost 5 bases to trimming and J lost 1 base, with 11 bases between them. CDR3 sequence reads: CASSMGRTNTEAFF. The CDR3 DNA follows: TGTGCCAGCAGTATGGGCAGGACGAACACTGAAGCTTTCTTT.

V usage is TRBV6-4 and J usage is TRBJ2-2; possibly TRBD2 for D (5 bases). The V and J ends lost 3 bases and 6 bases respectively, with 14 bases between them. Germline CDR1 reads MRHNA; CDR2 reads SNTAGT. The CDR3 runs to 15 residues. CDR3: CASSERGKDAGELFF. In DNA form, the CDR3 reads TGTGCCAGCAGTGAAAGAGGGAAGGACGCCGGGGAGCTGTTTTTT.

As DNA, the CDR3 is TGTGCCAGCACCGCGGGGCAGGGGACGAGGGAGACCCAGTACTTC. This gives the protein CASTAGQGTRETQYF. The chain couples TRBV2 to TRBJ2-7, with D tentatively TRBD1 or TRBD2 (6 bases each). The end of the DNA is better explained by TRBJ2-5, so the J call may be wrong. The CDR3 is 15 amino acids. The V gene's germline CDR1 is SNHLY and CDR2 FYNNEI.

This clonotype showed up just a few times. The germline gene is not matched at one end of the junction; a read error may be the cause. The chain links TRBV28 to TRBJ1-2, with no clear D. Germline CDR1 reads MDHEN; CDR2 reads SYDVKM. The CDR3 has 15 amino acids. CDR3 in DNA: TGTGCCGGCAGTTCCACAAGGGTTGCGGTCTATGGCTACACCTTC. This translates into CAGSSTRVAVYGYTF.

Comment on this clonotype: At one end the junction does not follow the germline gene, possibly because of a read error. J is TRBJ2-7 and V is TRBV5-1, with 7 bases aligning to TRBD2. The CDR3 is 13 residues long. The germline gives CDR1 SGHRS, CDR2 YFSETQ. The CDR3 coding sequence is TGCGCCAGCAGTCAGGGCGGGAGATACGAGCAGGACTTC. Translation: CASSQGGRYEQDF.

This clonotype was found a few times. The chain carries TRBV7-2 and TRBJ2-7; D is unresolved. The V end was cut by 5 bases, the J end by 2 bases, with 16 bases between. The CDR3 is made up of 15 amino acids. Germline CDR1 and CDR2: SGHTA and FQGNSA. The CDR3 loop reads CASSRAAAQTYEQYF. CDR3 DNA sequence: TGTGCCAGCAGCCGCGCGGCTGCGCAGACCTACGAGCAGTACTTC. Together with reference TRBV7-2 and TRBJ2-7, the CDR3 gives the full variable domain: GAGVSQSPSNKVTEKGKDVELRCDPISGHTALYWYRQSLGQGLEFLIYFQGNSAPDKSGLPSDRFSAERTGGSVSTLTIQRTQQEDSAVYLCASSRAAAQTYEQYFGPGTRLTVT.

The rearrangement uses TRBV7-6 and TRBJ1-1; 8 nucleotides align to TRBD1. Losses at the gene ends were 1 base for V and 4 bases for J; bases not matched to a gene: 8. In germline, CDR1 is SGHVS, CDR2 FNYEAQ. The CDR3 is made up of 16 amino acids. The CDR3 sequence: CASSLVTTTGGTEAFF. CDR3 sequence (DNA): TGTGCCAGCAGCTTAGTAACCACAACAGGGGGCACTGAAGCTTTCTTT.

The chain has TRBV29-1 and TRBJ1-2; D is unclear. This CDR3 comprises 13 residues. The germline V gene encodes CDR1 SQVTM and CDR2 ANQGSEA. V was clipped by 4 bases and J by 6 bases, with 15 bases between them. The CDR3 region is CSVGGGMEDGYTF. The CDR3, as DNA: TGCAGCGTTGGGGGTGGGATGGAAGATGGCTACACCTTC.

This clonotype has at least ten counts. The chain is built from TRBV24-1 and TRBJ2-1; 11 bases line up with TRBD2. Germline V CDR1 and CDR2: KGHDR, SFDVKD. This CDR3 comprises 16 residues. The V segment lost 3 bases and the J segment 4 bases; nucleotides outside the gene matches: 4. DNA for the CDR3: TGTGCCACCAGTGATCACGGACTAGCGGGTTACAATGAGCAGTTCTTC. Translation: CATSDHGLAGYNEQFF.

The genes are TRBV13 and TRBJ2-3; 14 bases are shared with TRBD2. The germline V gene encodes CDR1 PRHDT and CDR2 FYEKMQ (reference sequence). Trimming cost V 4 bases and J 3 bases; bases outside gene matches: 3. This CDR3 is built from 16 residues. The CDR3 here is CASSWGTSGRTDTQYF. CDR3 DNA: TGTGCCAGCAGCTGGGGGACTAGCGGGAGAACAGATACGCAGTATTTT.